Included here is one T cell receptor (beta chain) sequence, with context. Its antigen is currently not known. Base qualities were left out, and no much larger clone turns up one base away. The data stem from a study of PD-1 blockade in classical Hodgkin lymphoma (dated by TCRdb to the early 2020s). Background on the whole study: Nivolumab dosing was 3 mg/kg intravenously every 2 weeks, continuing until either disease progression or unacceptable toxicity. A peripheral blood immune signature of response to PD-1 blockade in classical Hodgkin lymphoma was defined using TCR beta sequencing and CyTOF.

The CDR3 goes from the cysteine to the phenylalanine over 17 residues. The retained sequence is limited to the CDR3, 51 bases, with the frame set at the first base. CDR1 and CDR2, per the germline V gene, are SGDLS and YYNGEE. For this chain, trimming is 0 bases at the V end and 5 bases at the J end, and the number of junction bases without a gene match is 11. General findings and caveats noted by the study authors: Lower diversity was observed in patients in whom nivolumab was started less than 1 year after ASCT, and these patients were excluded from later analyses so that confounding by immune reconstitution would be avoided. By C4D1, a significant rise was seen in CD4+ TCR diversity but not in CD8+ TCR diversity (p=0.0027 vs p=0.16), and the rise was most apparent among complete responders (p=0.02). Baseline TCR diversity was reported as lower in newly diagnosed patients than in healthy donors, and lower still in relapsed/refractory patients. Baseline diversity similar to that of newly diagnosed patients was observed in trial patients achieving complete response, whereas significantly lower diversity was observed in partial responders and progressors. Only a single clinical trial cohort was studied, and what caused the repertoire differences, possibly disease activity or prior therapy, remained undefined.

The Qiagen DNeasy kit was used to extract genomic DNA both from unsorted PBMCs and from the negatively selected CD4+ and CD8+ fractions. Amplification of TCR beta CDR3 regions was done by immunoSEQ multiplex PCR with primers that anneal to V and J segments. A synthetic immune receptor repertoire was used to minimize amplification bias, and any residual bias was removed computationally once sequencing was done. The authors' analysis ran thus. Repertoire diversity was quantified as the Shannon entropy index using custom Python scripts. Unsorted, CD4+ and CD8+ repertoires were analyzed separately, except for combined analyses in which CD4+ and CD8+ sequences were merged in silico. Clonal expansion was defined as at least a 2-fold frequency increase after treatment relative to C1D1, with a pseudocount of 0.5 for undetected baseline clones. Clones with 0 or 1 copy at C1D1 were classified as singleton clones, and clones with 2 or more copies were classified as non-singleton clones. Clones expanded in unsorted samples were assigned a CD4+, CD8+ or unknown annotation through matching of protein sequences in sorted samples from the same patient. Diversity changes from C1D1 to C4D1 were tested in paired samples using Wilcoxon tests. The source is immuneACCESS, and TCRdb retained only in-frame sequences with V and J called. Part of the clones is not carried over; for the studies checked, unresolved V genes explain less than half of this, and the remainder is unexplained. The D gene and trimming were derived from the DNA, and the V and J assignments and clone size from that table. This sample gives tens of thousands of clones in total; approximately 80% of them show up just once. Around a sixth of the sample goes to the ten largest clones.

The time point label on this specimen signifies: cycle 4 day 1 (C4D1), after around six weeks of nivolumab. All trial patients had relapsed after autologous stem cell transplantation, with cohorts A, B and C differing in prior brentuximab vedotin exposure. The trial cohort comprised 56 patients with relapsed/refractory classical Hodgkin lymphoma whose best overall responses were complete response, partial response or progressive disease. Single-agent nivolumab was administered to trial patients in the multi-cohort phase II CheckMate 205 trial. An independent review committee assessed best overall response using the 2007 International Working Group response criteria. Trial PBMCs were obtained immediately prior to nivolumab initiation (C1D1) and on therapy at cycle 2 day 1 and cycle 4 day 1. Peripheral blood was collected in 8 mL Vacutainer Cell Preparation Tubes, from which PBMCs were isolated by centrifugation and then cryopreserved.

This TCR came from a human donor with classical Hodgkin lymphoma. Here the chain combines TRBV9 and TRBJ2-5, with TRBD2 identical over 9 junction bases. This sample comprised peripheral blood mononuclear cells (PBMCs), obtained before the fourth cycle of nivolumab. The CDR3 is CASSVGFWAGGPETQYF. The sequenced DNA is TGTGCCAGCAGCGTAGGTTTCTGGGCGGGGGGGCCTGAGACCCAGTACTTC.